Included here is one T cell receptor beta chain sequence, with context. The repertoire was sequenced with immunoSEQ multiplex PCR; TCRdb's copy has only in-frame clones and lacks some. Of about 69,000 clones listed, over 80% were seen once; the top ten hold about 23%. These data originate in a study of T cell responses to AZD1222 COVID-19 vaccine. The ends lost 4 bases at V and 0 bases at J; junction bases unmatched: 10. The CDR3 extends over 17 amino acids. The germline V gene has CDR1 LNHDA and CDR2 SQIVND (reference sequence). This clonotype originated in an adult who received the AZD1222 COVID-19 vaccine. Sequencing used peripheral blood, obtained 28 days after the second AZD1222 dose. This rearrangement joins TRBV19 to TRBJ1-2; 8 bases map to TRBD1. The CDR3 region is CASSNGDRRSSNYGYTF. CDR3 nucleotides: TGTGCCAGTAGTAACGGGGACAGGCGGAGTTCTAACTATGGCTACACCTTC. The full variable domain, rest sourced from reference TRBV19 and TRBJ1-2, is DGGITQSPKYLFRKEGQNVTLSCEQNLNHDAMYWYRQDPGQGLRLIYYSQIVNDFQKGDIAEGYSVSREKKESFPLTVTSAQKNPTAFYLCASSNGDRRSSNYGYTFGSGTRLTVV.